This entry concerns a single T cell receptor beta chain. Its matching antigen is unknown. The test was conducted at deep level. Libraries were prepared by immunoSEQ multiplex PCR; TCRdb keeps only in-frame clonotypes and omits some of them. The sample consists of millions of clones, approximately 95% of them appearing once. This specimen comes from a study of shared clonotypes between healthy human individuals. Study information: The cohort comprised a couple of women and a few men. Their ages spanned 18 to 49 years. Study findings and constraints: Rarefaction gave evidence that sorted-subset sequencing remained incomplete despite large depth.

V was pared by 3 bases and J by 7 bases, with 12 bases between. Germline V lookup: CDR1 SGHTA, CDR2 FQGTGA. The CDR3 has 13 amino acids. Sequenced sample: naive CD4+ T cells from PBMCs. Regarding subset: CD45RA+ positively selected. The receptor was derived from a man aged 18 to 35 in good health. Some clones in this sample may be carry-over from other donors' samples. The chain joins TRBV7-3 to TRBJ1-2; D is unclear. In DNA form, the CDR3 reads TGTGCCAGCAGCTTCATTCCGGGCGGTGGCTACACCTTC. Translated: CASSFIPGGGYTF.